This section outlines one T cell receptor beta chain sequence together with its context. Its specificity is not known. Sequencing relied on immunoSEQ assay v3.0, run at survey level. Clones were sequenced by immunoSEQ multiplex PCR, and TCRdb holds only the in-frame ones, with some missing. The profile shows about 36,000 clones, 75% to 85% of them singletons. The record originates from a study of long-term antiretroviral therapy in people with HIV. Study results and limitations: Compared with controls, HIV repertoires showed narrower CDR3 length ranges.

The receptor's source is a man between 25 and 39 years old with HIV. Sample: unsorted PBMCs, taken 3.4 years after starting antiretroviral therapy.

The CDR3: CASRRPGGNSYEQYF. The DNA of the CDR3 is TGTGCCAGCAGGCGGCCGGGCGGTAACTCCTACGAGCAGTACTTC. V usage is TRBV11-2 and J usage is TRBJ2-7; D not certain. Trimming took off 6 bases at V and 0 bases at J, with 15 bases between the two ends. CDR3 length equals 15 residues. Germline CDR1 reads SGHAT; CDR2 reads FQNNGV.